The T cell receptor beta chain under discussion was sequenced for a study of OX40 agonist ivuxolimab in advanced cancers. The overall study: The drug used for patients, ivuxolimab, was an agonistic anti-OX40 (CD134) antibody. The eligibility criteria allowed prior anti-PD-1, anti-PD-L1 or anti-CTLA-4 therapy, and approximately 40% had some. Study-wide results and limits: Relative to CD4+ cells, CD8+ T cells on average had more expanded clones.

Clones were read by immunoSEQ multiplex PCR, and TCRdb kept only the in-frame ones, dropping some. The data contain 40,000 to 55,000 clones, around nine tenths of them singletons. CDR1 and CDR2 from the germline V gene are SEHNR and FQNEAQ (reference sequence). This CDR3 is 14 amino acids long. Turning to this clone: Its antigen is unidentified.

Blood specimens came from baseline, cycle 4 day 1, and cycle 7 day 1. The chain joins TRBV7-9 to TRBJ2-3; possibly TRBD1 for D (5 bases). This clonotype was sampled from an adult with an advanced solid tumor such as melanoma, head and neck, liver or kidney cancer. The sequencing used CD4+ or CD8+ T cells sorted from blood, collected in a trial of the OX40 agonist ivuxolimab. The CDR3 region is CAAGAGWGTDTQYF. In nucleotides, the CDR3 is TGTGCTGCTGGGGCAGGGTGGGGCACAGATACGCAGTATTTT.